This T cell receptor (beta chain) emerged from a study of OX40 agonist ivuxolimab in advanced cancers. Profiled with immunoSEQ multiplex PCR; TCRdb holds only in-frame clones, not every one. Of about 46,000 clones in the sample, 88% were seen once. The clonotype originates from an adult with an advanced solid tumor such as melanoma, head and neck, liver or kidney cancer. The sequencing used CD4+ or CD8+ T cells sorted from blood, collected in a trial of the OX40 agonist ivuxolimab.

CDR3 nucleotide sequence: TGTGCCATCAGTGAGCGAGTGAACACTGAAGCTTTCTTT. The encoded protein is CAISERVNTEAFF. The chain employs TRBV10-3 and TRBJ1-1; D unresolved. Deletions cut 2 bases from V and 0 bases from J, with 4 bases between. CDR3 size: 13 residues. CDR1 ENHRY and CDR2 SYGVKD come from the germline V gene.